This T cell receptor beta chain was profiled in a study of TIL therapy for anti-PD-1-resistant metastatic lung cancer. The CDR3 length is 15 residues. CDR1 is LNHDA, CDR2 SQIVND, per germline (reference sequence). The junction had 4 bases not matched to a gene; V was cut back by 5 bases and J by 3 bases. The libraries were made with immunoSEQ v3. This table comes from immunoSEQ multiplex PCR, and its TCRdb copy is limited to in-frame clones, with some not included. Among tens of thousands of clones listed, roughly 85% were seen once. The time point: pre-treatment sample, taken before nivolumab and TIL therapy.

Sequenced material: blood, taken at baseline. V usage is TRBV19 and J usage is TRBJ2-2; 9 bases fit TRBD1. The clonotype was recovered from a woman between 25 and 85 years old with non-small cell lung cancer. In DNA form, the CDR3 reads TGTGCCAGTAGTCCACGGACAGGGGACACCGGGGAGCTGTTTTTT. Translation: CASSPRTGDTGELFF.